This record looks at one T cell receptor (beta chain) sequence and its context. Its antigen is unknown. The data belong to a study of T cell responses to AZD1222 COVID-19 vaccine. Findings and limits, study-wide: Most donors were white British and more were female, and clonal diversity was possibly underestimated. Repertoires in all cases were sampled only once the peak T cell response had passed.

Pooled samples include second doses given at about 4 or 12 weeks. Trimming took off 7 bases at V and 2 bases at J, with 6 bases between the two ends. The CDR3 is 12 amino acids. Germline V lookup: CDR1 LNHDA, CDR2 SQIVND (reference sequence). Sequencing was performed with immunoSEQ multiplex PCR; in TCRdb, only in-frame clones are kept and a portion is missing. Of about 150,000 clones detected, less than 95% appear once; the ten largest clones hold approximately 6.3%. The rearrangement uses TRBV19 and TRBJ1-3; D gene unclear. The sample in question was peripheral blood, obtained 28 days after the second AZD1222 dose. The TCR sequence derives from an adult who received the AZD1222 COVID-19 vaccine. The CDR3, as DNA: TGTGCCAGTACGCAACCTGGAAACACCATATATTTT. Translated: CASTQPGNTIYF.